This TCR beta chain was observed in a study of CD8+ T cells in alopecia areata. This clone came up a few times. Genes and germline come from the mouse. The read ends 4 residues before the CDR3 terminus; that terminus is restored from the germline J gene. As the sequencing template, cDNA was produced by extracting RNA and reverse transcribing it. This table comes from immunoSEQ multiplex PCR, and its TCRdb copy is limited to in-frame clones, with some not included. The sample has over 250,000 clones, none seen only once. CD4, CD8alpha, NKG2D, NKG2ACE and other markers guided sorting of pooled cutaneous lymph node cells. Per the germline V gene, CDR1 is SGHSN and CDR2 is HYEKVE. This CDR3 is built from 13 residues.

Sequencing was carried out using CD4+ T cells sorted from a lymph node. The TCR comes from a C3H/HeJ mouse with alopecia areata. The mouse line has the MHC haplotype H2-k. This chain links TRBV12-1 with TRBJ2-2, with D possibly TRBD1 on 5 matching bases. CDR3 protein: CASSLVQGGQLYF. CDR3 bases read: TGTGCCAGCTCTCTCGTCCAGGGAGGG.